This is a list of T cell receptor beta chains from one sample in a study of OX40 agonist ivuxolimab in advanced cancers. The method was immunoSEQ multiplex PCR; TCRdb's version includes in-frame clones alone and lacks a portion of them. The profile shows 35,000 or so clones, under 90% of them singletons. The sample in question was CD4+ or CD8+ T cells sorted from blood, obtained in a trial of the OX40 agonist ivuxolimab. These receptors were obtained from an adult with an advanced solid tumor such as melanoma, head and neck, liver or kidney cancer. CDR3s include the opening cysteine and the closing phenylalanine or tryptophan. D genes are given only for firm matches. Size tells how often a clone was seen (once, few, many) or the class of an expanded clone, and some rows leave it out.

V	D	size	J	CDR3	DNA
TRBV14	.	.	TRBJ1-6	CASSQVTNSPLHF	TGTGCCAGCAGCCAAGTTACTAATTCACCCCTCCACTTT
TRBV19	TRBD2	few	TRBJ2-1	CASRELAVNEQFF	TGTGCCAGTAGGGAACTAGCGGTCAATGAGCAGTTCTTC
TRBV4-2	.	.	TRBJ2-2	CASSQEVTGELFF	TGTGCCAGCAGCCAAGAGGTCACCGGGGAGCTGTTTTTT
TRBV27	TRBD1	few	TRBJ2-4	CASSISGGAGGIQYF	TGTGCCAGCAGCATCTCAGGGGGCGCGGGTGGCATTCAGTACTTC
TRBV6-5	TRBD1	once	TRBJ2-7	CASSAFRTGGYEQYF	TGTGCCAGCAGTGCCTTCCGGACAGGGGGCTACGAGCAGTACTTC
TRBV28	.	.	TRBJ2-7	CASSLITWGALGGQYF	TGTGCCAGCAGTTTAATAACATGGGGGGCCCTCGGGGGGCAGTACTTC
TRBV28	TRBD2	.	TRBJ2-7	CASTPGAGDHYEQYF	TGTGCCAGCACCCCTGGGGCGGGAGACCACTACGAGCAGTACTTC
TRBV11-3	TRBD1	few	TRBJ1-3	CASSSEYSGGADTIYF	TGTGCCAGCAGCTCGGAATACTCAGGGGGCGCGGACACCATATATTTT
TRBV28	.	few	TRBJ2-1	CASSSPALGGLYNEQFF	TGTGCCAGCAGTTCCCCTGCCTTAGGGGGACTATACAATGAGCAGTTCTTC
TRBV5-1	.	.	TRBJ1-1	CASSRGTNDFF	TGTGCCAGCAGCCGGGGGACTAATGATTTCTTT
TRBV30	TRBD1	.	TRBJ1-3	CAWDGTEGNTIYF	TGTGCCTGGGACGGGACAGAAGGAAACACCATATATTTT
TRBV4-3	TRBD1	.	TRBJ1-2	CASSPSTGGVYGYTF	TGCGCCAGCAGCCCGTCTACAGGGGGCGTCTATGGCTACACCTTC
TRBV5-1	.	.	TRBJ2-7	CASSLGGFSYEQYF	TGCGCCAGCAGCTTAGGGGGTTTTTCCTACGAGCAGTACTTC